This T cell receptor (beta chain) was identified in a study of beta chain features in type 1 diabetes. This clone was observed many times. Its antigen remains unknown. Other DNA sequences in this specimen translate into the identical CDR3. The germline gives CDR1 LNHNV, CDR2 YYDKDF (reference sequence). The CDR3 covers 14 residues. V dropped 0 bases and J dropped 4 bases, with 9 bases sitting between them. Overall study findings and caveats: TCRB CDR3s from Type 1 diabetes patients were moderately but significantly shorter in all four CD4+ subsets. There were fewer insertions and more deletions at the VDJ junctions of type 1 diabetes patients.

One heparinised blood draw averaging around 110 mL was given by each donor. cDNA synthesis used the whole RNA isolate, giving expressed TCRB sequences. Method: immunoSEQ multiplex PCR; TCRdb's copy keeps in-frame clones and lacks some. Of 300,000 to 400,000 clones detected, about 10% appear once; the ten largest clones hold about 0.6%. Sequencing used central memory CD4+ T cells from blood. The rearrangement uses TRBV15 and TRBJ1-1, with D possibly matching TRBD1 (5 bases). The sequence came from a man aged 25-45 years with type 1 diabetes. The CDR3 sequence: CATSRERGGTEAFF. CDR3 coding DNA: TGTGCCACCAGCAGAGAGAGGGGCGGCACTGAAGCTTTCTTT.